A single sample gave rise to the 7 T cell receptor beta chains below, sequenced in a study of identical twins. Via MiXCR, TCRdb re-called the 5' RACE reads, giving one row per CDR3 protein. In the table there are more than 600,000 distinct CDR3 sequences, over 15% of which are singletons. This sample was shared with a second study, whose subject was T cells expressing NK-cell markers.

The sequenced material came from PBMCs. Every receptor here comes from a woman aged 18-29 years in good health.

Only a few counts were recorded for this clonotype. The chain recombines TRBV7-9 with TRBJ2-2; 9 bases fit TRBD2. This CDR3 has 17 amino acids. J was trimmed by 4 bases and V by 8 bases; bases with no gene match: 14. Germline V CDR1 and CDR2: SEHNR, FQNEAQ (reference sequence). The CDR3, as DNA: TGTGCCAGCCCGCGAGGAGCGGGAGGCCAGGTCACCGGGGAGCTGTTTTTT. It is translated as CASPRGAGGQVTGELFF.

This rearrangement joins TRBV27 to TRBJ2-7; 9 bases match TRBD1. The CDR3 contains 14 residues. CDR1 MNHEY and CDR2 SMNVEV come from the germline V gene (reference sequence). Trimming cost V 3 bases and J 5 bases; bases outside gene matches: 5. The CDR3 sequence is CASSLGTGMNEQYF. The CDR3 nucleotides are TGTGCCAGCAGTTTGGGGACAGGGATGAACGAGCAGTACTTC.

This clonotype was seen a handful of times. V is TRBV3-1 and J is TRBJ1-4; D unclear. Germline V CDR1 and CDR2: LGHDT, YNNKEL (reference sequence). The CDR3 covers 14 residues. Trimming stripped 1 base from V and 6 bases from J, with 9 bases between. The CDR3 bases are TGTGCCAGCAGCCAAGTTCGGCGGCATGAAAAACTGTTTTTT. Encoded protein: CASSQVRRHEKLFF.

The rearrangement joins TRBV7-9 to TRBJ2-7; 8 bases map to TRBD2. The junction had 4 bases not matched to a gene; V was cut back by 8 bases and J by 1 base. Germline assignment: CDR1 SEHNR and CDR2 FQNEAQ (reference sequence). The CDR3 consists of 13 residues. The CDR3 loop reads CASGSGRSYEQYF. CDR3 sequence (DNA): TGTGCCAGCGGAAGCGGGAGATCCTACGAGCAGTACTTC.

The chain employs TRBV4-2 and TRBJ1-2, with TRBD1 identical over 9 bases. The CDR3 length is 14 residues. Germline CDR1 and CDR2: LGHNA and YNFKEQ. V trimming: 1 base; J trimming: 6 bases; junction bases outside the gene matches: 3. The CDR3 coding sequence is TGTGCCAGCAGCCAAGGGGACAGGGTCCATGGCTACACCTTC. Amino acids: CASSQGDRVHGYTF.

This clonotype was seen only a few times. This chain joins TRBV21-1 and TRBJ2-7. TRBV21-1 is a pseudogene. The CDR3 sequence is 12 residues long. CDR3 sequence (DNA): TGTGCCAGCGAAGAGGAGTCCTACGAGCAGTACTTC. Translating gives CASEEESYEQYF.

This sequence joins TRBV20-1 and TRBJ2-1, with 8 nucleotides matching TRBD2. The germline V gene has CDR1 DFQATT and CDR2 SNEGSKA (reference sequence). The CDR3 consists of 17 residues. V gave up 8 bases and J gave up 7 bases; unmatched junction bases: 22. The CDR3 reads CSIGYRMASSGGNEQFF. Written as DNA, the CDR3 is TGCAGTATAGGCTATCGAATGGCATCCTCGGGGGGGAATGAGCAGTTCTTC.